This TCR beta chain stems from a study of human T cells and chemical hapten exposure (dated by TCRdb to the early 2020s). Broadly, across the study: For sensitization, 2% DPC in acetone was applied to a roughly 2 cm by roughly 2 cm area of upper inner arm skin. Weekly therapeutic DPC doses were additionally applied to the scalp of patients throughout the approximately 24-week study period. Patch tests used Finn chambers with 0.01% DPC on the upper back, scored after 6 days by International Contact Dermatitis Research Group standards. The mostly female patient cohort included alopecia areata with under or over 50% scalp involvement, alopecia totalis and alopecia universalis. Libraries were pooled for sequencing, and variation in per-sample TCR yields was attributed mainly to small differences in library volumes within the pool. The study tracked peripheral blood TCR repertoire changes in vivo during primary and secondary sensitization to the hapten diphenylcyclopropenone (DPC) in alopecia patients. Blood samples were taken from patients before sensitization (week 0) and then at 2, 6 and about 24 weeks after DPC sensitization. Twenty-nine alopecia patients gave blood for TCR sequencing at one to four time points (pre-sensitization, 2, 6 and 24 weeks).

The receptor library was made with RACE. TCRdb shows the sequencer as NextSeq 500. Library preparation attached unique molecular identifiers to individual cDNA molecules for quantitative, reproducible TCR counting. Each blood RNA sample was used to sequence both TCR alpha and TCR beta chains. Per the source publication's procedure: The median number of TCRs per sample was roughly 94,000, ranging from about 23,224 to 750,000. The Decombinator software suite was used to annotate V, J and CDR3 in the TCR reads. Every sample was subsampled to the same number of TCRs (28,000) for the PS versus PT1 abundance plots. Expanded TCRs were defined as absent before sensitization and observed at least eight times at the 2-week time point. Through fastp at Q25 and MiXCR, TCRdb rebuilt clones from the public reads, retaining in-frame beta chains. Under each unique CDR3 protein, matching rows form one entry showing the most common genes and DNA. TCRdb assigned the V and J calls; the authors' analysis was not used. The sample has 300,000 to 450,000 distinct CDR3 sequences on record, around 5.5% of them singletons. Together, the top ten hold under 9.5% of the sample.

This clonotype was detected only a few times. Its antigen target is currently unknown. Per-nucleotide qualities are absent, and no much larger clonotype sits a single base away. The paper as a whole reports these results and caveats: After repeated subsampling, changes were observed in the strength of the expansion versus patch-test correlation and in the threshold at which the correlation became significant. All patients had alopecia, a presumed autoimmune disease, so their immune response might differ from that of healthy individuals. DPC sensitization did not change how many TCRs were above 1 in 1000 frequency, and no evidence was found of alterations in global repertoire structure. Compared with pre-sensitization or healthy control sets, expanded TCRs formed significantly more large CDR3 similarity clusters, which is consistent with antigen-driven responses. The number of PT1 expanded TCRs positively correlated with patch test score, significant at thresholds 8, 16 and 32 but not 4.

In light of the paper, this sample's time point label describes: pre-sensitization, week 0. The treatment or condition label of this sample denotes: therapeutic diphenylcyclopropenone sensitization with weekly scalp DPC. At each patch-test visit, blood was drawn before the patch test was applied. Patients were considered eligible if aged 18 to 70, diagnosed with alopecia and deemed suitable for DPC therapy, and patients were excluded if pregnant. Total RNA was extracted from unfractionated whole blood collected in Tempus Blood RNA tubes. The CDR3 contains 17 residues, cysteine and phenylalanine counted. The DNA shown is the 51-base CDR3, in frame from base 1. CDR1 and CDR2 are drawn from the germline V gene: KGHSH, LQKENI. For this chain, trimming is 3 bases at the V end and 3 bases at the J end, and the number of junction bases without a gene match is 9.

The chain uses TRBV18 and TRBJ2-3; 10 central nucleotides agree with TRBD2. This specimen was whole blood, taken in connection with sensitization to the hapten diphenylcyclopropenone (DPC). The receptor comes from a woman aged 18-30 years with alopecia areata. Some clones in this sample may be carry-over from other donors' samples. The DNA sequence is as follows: TGTGCCAGCTCACCGCAGCCGGGACTAGCGATAACAGATACGCAGTATTTT. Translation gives CASSPQPGLAITDTQYF. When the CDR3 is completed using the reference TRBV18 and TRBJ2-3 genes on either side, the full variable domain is NAGVMQNPRHLVRRRGQEARLRCSPMKGHSHVYWYRQLPEEGLKFMVYLQKENIIDESGMPKERFSAEFPKEGPSILRIQQVVRGDSAAYFCASSPQPGLAITDTQYFGPGTRLTVL.